This entry concerns a single T cell receptor (beta chain). What it binds is not known. The record originates from a study of vaccination effects on CD4 cells after COVID-19. Clones were read by immunoSEQ multiplex PCR, and TCRdb kept only the in-frame ones, dropping some. The sample contains fewer than 70,000 clones, over 70% of which appear only once. Prior to sequencing, the ViraFEST assay stimulated PBMC with viral peptide pools, which expanded the antigen-specific CD4+ T cells. Culture proceeded for nine to ten days, and CD4+ T cells were then isolated. Vaccine recipients, nucleocapsid antibody negative, had no prior SARS-CoV-2 infection. IL-2 medium was substituted for half the medium on days 3 and 7. Study findings and constraints: Just 1 of 255 vaccine-induced clones in healthy recipients was cross-reactive. Late after vaccination, infection- and vaccine-induced clones showed marked clonal contraction. Researchers reported few convalescent patients and no early post-infection timepoints in the study.

Sequencing was performed on CD4+ T cells from PBMCs cultured with SARS-CoV-2 spike peptides, taken before COVID-19 vaccination. This receptor was identified in a human donor who received a COVID-19 vaccine.

The CDR3 spells CASTRQVDGLYGYTF. The CDR3 nucleotides are TGTGCCAGTACTAGGCAGGTCGATGGGTTATATGGCTACACCTTC. The rearrangement uses TRBV19 and TRBJ1-2, with D unresolved. V was cut by 7 bases and J by 5 bases, with 20 bases left in between. CDR1 and CDR2 (germline): LNHDA, SQIVND (reference sequence). CDR3 size: 15 residues.